The clone carrying this TCR beta chain was recorded only once. CDR3 length equals 15 residues. Germline V gives CDR1 MNHEY, CDR2 SVGEGT. Trimming cost V 3 bases and J 1 base, with 12 bases left between them. The sample belongs to a study of CD8 T cells in Susac syndrome. In the multiple sclerosis control group, patients were treatment-naive and had stable or active relapsing-remitting disease. TEMRA cells were FACS-enriched, unlike CD8+ and CD4+ T cells, which were negatively isolated. With random hexamers, reverse transcription was performed on 0.5 to 1 ug of RNA. Amplification of TCR beta CDR3 by immunoSEQ multiplex PCR spanned 54 Vbeta and 13 Jbeta. TCRdb fed the immunoSEQ multiplex PCR reads into MiXCR, producing one record per CDR3 protein. The table shows about 300,000 distinct CDR3 sequences, with 85% occurring only once.

The chain links TRBV6-2 or TRBV6-3 to TRBJ1-1, with D possibly being TRBD1 (5 bases). The sequence was obtained from a human donor with multiple sclerosis. The sample consisted of CD8+ T cells from PBMCs. The CDR3 nucleotides are TGTGCCAGCAGTTATGGGATTACAGGGAACACTGAAGCTTTCTTT. Translated, it gives CASSYGITGNTEAFF.